The TCR beta chain described here comes from a study of cytomegalovirus exposure and HLA in healthy donors. Points from the study as a whole: Many donors shared some public TCRs, even though most TCR sequences were rare. Overall, roughly 170 TCR beta chains were annotated as cytomegalovirus-associated. Reportedly, cytomegalovirus status was diagnosed with high sensitivity and specificity.

After removal of 5 bases from V and 3 bases from J, the junction contained 5 bases not matched to a gene. The CDR3 covers 17 residues. Germline CDR1 is SGHVS and CDR2 is FNYEAQ. As to this clone: Antigen specificity is unknown.

Repertoires were generated with immunoSEQ multiplex PCR, while TCRdb's copy carries only in-frame clones and drops some. The sample contains just under 65,000 clones, 95% of which appear only once. The receptor's source is a woman aged 18-35 years in good health and CMV-seropositive. The material sequenced was PBMCs. The chain employs TRBV7-6 and TRBJ2-2; 14 nucleotides agree with TRBD2. The CDR3 DNA reads TGTGCCAGCAGCAGGGGACTAGCGGGAGTGTACACCGGGGAGCTGTTTTTT. Protein product: CASSRGLAGVYTGELFF.